The rows below give T cell receptor beta chains drawn from one sample of a study of beta chain features in type 1 diabetes. Produced via immunoSEQ multiplex PCR; TCRdb's table is partial and in-frame only. This table holds about 620,000 clones, roughly a sixth found once. The sample consisted of naive CD4+ T cells from blood. The receptors here all came from a man in his late teens or twenties in good health. Each CDR3 is given with its conserved first and last residue. Fields, in order: V gene, J gene, clone size, D gene, CDR3 length, CDR3 protein, CDR3 DNA. The D gene is left open where the match is weak. The listing skips clone size in some rows; elsewhere it reads once, few, many or a size class.

v_call: TRBV29-1
j_call: TRBJ1-5
clone_size: few
d_call: TRBD1
cdr3_length: 14
cdr3_aa: CSVARDRVGQPQHF
cdr3_nt: TGCAGCGTTGCGAGGGACAGGGTGGGTCAGCCCCAGCATTTT

v_call: TRBV4-1
j_call: TRBJ2-1
clone_size: .
d_call: TRBD2
cdr3_length: 16
cdr3_aa: CASRGGGRGPYNEQFF
cdr3_nt: TGCGCCAGCAGGGGAGGCGGGAGGGGACCCTACAATGAGCAGTTCTTC

v_call: TRBV7-9
j_call: TRBJ2-7
clone_size: few
d_call: .
cdr3_length: 14
cdr3_aa: CASTLGRGVYEQYF
cdr3_nt: TGTGCCAGCACCTTAGGTCGGGGAGTCTACGAGCAGTACTTC

v_call: TRBV10-3
j_call: TRBJ2-7
clone_size: .
d_call: TRBD1
cdr3_length: 14
cdr3_aa: CAIRGQGAGYEQYF
cdr3_nt: TGTGCCATCAGGGGACAGGGGGCAGGCTACGAGCAGTACTTC

v_call: TRBV7-6
j_call: TRBJ1-2
clone_size: .
d_call: .
cdr3_length: 14
cdr3_aa: CASSARGGSGGYTF
cdr3_nt: TGTGCCAGCAGCGCCCGAGGGGGATCGGGAGGCTACACCTTC

v_call: TRBV6-5
j_call: TRBJ2-7
clone_size: .
d_call: .
cdr3_length: 16
cdr3_aa: CASSYSPSLGKGEQYF
cdr3_nt: TGTGCCAGCAGTTACTCCCCCTCTTTGGGGAAGGGCGAGCAGTACTTC

v_call: TRBV14
j_call: TRBJ2-7
clone_size: .
d_call: .
cdr3_length: 16
cdr3_aa: CASSQAGWDRSYEQYF
cdr3_nt: TGTGCCAGCAGCCAAGCAGGGTGGGACCGTTCCTACGAGCAGTACTTC

v_call: TRBV27
j_call: TRBJ2-7
clone_size: few
d_call: TRBD1
cdr3_length: 14
cdr3_aa: CASSSQGARYEQYF
cdr3_nt: TGTGCCAGCAGTTCCCAGGGGGCGCGATACGAGCAGTACTTC

v_call: TRBV27
j_call: TRBJ2-2
clone_size: once
d_call: TRBD1
cdr3_length: 16
cdr3_aa: CASSFKTGGPTGELFF
cdr3_nt: TGTGCCAGCAGTTTTAAGACAGGGGGCCCCACCGGGGAGCTGTTTTTT

v_call: TRBV5-5
j_call: TRBJ2-7
clone_size: few
d_call: TRBD2
cdr3_length: 19
cdr3_aa: CASSLAQLRTSGLSYEQYF
cdr3_nt: TGTGCCAGCAGCTTGGCCCAGCTTAGGACTAGCGGGCTCTCCTACGAGCAGTACTTC

v_call: TRBV7-2
j_call: TRBJ1-1
clone_size: .
d_call: .
cdr3_length: 11
cdr3_aa: CASSFGREAFF
cdr3_nt: TGTGCCAGCAGCTTTGGCAGAGAAGCTTTCTTT

v_call: TRBV4-3
j_call: TRBJ2-2
clone_size: few
d_call: TRBD1
cdr3_length: 16
cdr3_aa: CASSQDLNRGAGELFF
cdr3_nt: TGCGCCAGCAGCCAAGACCTGAACAGGGGTGCCGGGGAGCTGTTTTTT

v_call: TRBV29-1
j_call: TRBJ2-7
clone_size: .
d_call: TRBD1
cdr3_length: 13
cdr3_aa: CSVQTGGSYEQYF
cdr3_nt: TGCAGCGTTCAAACAGGGGGCAGCTACGAGCAGTACTTC

v_call: TRBV5-1
j_call: TRBJ1-4
clone_size: .
d_call: TRBD1
cdr3_length: 14
cdr3_aa: CASSPGQGAEKLFF
cdr3_nt: TGCGCCAGCAGTCCGGGACAGGGGGCTGAAAAACTGTTTTTT

v_call: TRBV29-1
j_call: TRBJ2-7
clone_size: .
d_call: .
cdr3_length: 15
cdr3_aa: CSVPGGTANVYEQYF
cdr3_nt: TGCAGCGTTCCGGGCGGGACAGCCAATGTTTACGAGCAGTACTTC

v_call: TRBV7-9
j_call: TRBJ1-2
clone_size: .
d_call: TRBD1
cdr3_length: 14
cdr3_aa: CASSLTGVGYGYTF
cdr3_nt: TGTGCCAGCAGCTTGACAGGGGTAGGCTATGGCTACACCTTC

v_call: TRBV7-9
j_call: TRBJ2-1
clone_size: few
d_call: .
cdr3_length: 16
cdr3_aa: CASSPLRASENNEQFF
cdr3_nt: TGTGCCAGCAGTCCCCTGAGGGCTAGCGAAAACAATGAGCAGTTCTTC

v_call: TRBV19
j_call: TRBJ2-1
clone_size: few
d_call: .
cdr3_length: 14
cdr3_aa: CASSIQGQYNEQFF
cdr3_nt: TGTGCCAGTAGTATACAGGGGCAATACAATGAGCAGTTCTTC

v_call: TRBV28
j_call: TRBJ1-4
clone_size: .
d_call: .
cdr3_length: 13
cdr3_aa: CASRSSGDEKLFF
cdr3_nt: TGTGCCAGCAGGTCTTCGGGGGACGAAAAACTGTTTTTT

v_call: TRBV15
j_call: TRBJ2-3
clone_size: .
d_call: TRBD2
cdr3_length: 18
cdr3_aa: CATSRDPLAGNRADTQYF
cdr3_nt: TGTGCCACCAGCAGAGACCCCCTAGCGGGAAATCGTGCAGATACGCAGTATTTT

v_call: TRBV5-4
j_call: TRBJ2-1
clone_size: .
d_call: TRBD2
cdr3_length: 15
cdr3_aa: CASSLLAGGPYEQFF
cdr3_nt: TGTGCCAGCAGCTTGCTAGCGGGAGGGCCATATGAGCAGTTCTTC

v_call: TRBV5-1
j_call: TRBJ1-1
clone_size: .
d_call: .
cdr3_length: 14
cdr3_aa: CASSLDSRATEAFF
cdr3_nt: TGCGCCAGCAGCTTGGACAGTCGGGCCACTGAAGCTTTCTTT

v_call: TRBV7-9
j_call: TRBJ1-5
clone_size: .
d_call: .
cdr3_length: 15
cdr3_aa: CASSLGQGLNQPQHF
cdr3_nt: TGTGCCAGCAGCTTGGGGCAGGGCCTAAATCAGCCCCAGCATTTT

v_call: TRBV10-3
j_call: TRBJ2-7
clone_size: .
d_call: .
cdr3_length: 15
cdr3_aa: CAISGGGGRSYEQYF
cdr3_nt: TGTGCCATCAGTGGCGGAGGGGGCCGATCCTACGAGCAGTACTTC

v_call: TRBV7-3
j_call: TRBJ2-2
clone_size: few
d_call: TRBD1
cdr3_length: 16
cdr3_aa: CASRGTGTGRTGELFF
cdr3_nt: TGTGCCAGCAGGGGTACCGGGACAGGCCGCACCGGGGAGCTGTTTTTT

v_call: TRBV20-1
j_call: TRBJ1-4
clone_size: .
d_call: .
cdr3_length: 11
cdr3_aa: CSASSPEKLFF
cdr3_nt: TGCAGTGCTAGTAGCCCTGAAAAACTGTTTTTT

v_call: TRBV28
j_call: TRBJ2-7
clone_size: few
d_call: TRBD1
cdr3_length: 13
cdr3_aa: CASSGTEVYEQYF
cdr3_nt: TGTGCCAGCAGCGGGACAGAAGTTTACGAGCAGTACTTC

v_call: TRBV7-2
j_call: TRBJ2-7
clone_size: .
d_call: TRBD2
cdr3_length: 14
cdr3_aa: CASSYSGTAGKQYF
cdr3_nt: TGTGCCAGCAGCTATAGCGGGACTGCCGGGAAGCAGTACTTC

v_call: TRBV4-1
j_call: TRBJ2-7
clone_size: .
d_call: TRBD2
cdr3_length: 13
cdr3_aa: CASSQVGAGGQYF
cdr3_nt: TGCGCCAGCAGCCAAGTGGGAGCGGGAGGGCAGTACTTC

v_call: TRBV7-2
j_call: TRBJ1-2
clone_size: few
d_call: .
cdr3_length: 14
cdr3_aa: CASSPGAGAYGYTF
cdr3_nt: TGTGCCAGCAGCCCAGGGGCGGGAGCCTATGGCTACACCTTC

v_call: TRBV11-2
j_call: TRBJ1-4
clone_size: few
d_call: .
cdr3_length: 15
cdr3_aa: CASRDWGRTNEKLFF
cdr3_nt: TGTGCCAGCAGGGATTGGGGGAGGACTAATGAAAAACTGTTTTTT

v_call: TRBV7-3
j_call: TRBJ1-2
clone_size: .
d_call: TRBD1
cdr3_length: 14
cdr3_aa: CASSLTRTGNGYTF
cdr3_nt: TGTGCCAGCAGCTTAACCCGGACAGGGAATGGCTACACCTTC

v_call: TRBV5-4
j_call: TRBJ1-6
clone_size: .
d_call: TRBD1
cdr3_length: 16
cdr3_aa: CASSFEWTGKNSPLHF
cdr3_nt: TGTGCCAGCAGCTTTGAATGGACAGGGAAGAATTCACCCCTCCACTTT

v_call: TRBV7-3
j_call: TRBJ2-6
clone_size: .
d_call: TRBD1
cdr3_length: 19
cdr3_aa: CASSLRFPGGTGGANVLTF
cdr3_nt: TGTGCCAGCAGCTTAAGGTTCCCAGGGGGAACGGGTGGGGCCAACGTCCTGACTTTC

v_call: TRBV5-4
j_call: TRBJ2-1
clone_size: .
d_call: .
cdr3_length: 17
cdr3_aa: CASSLGQRTTSYNEQFF
cdr3_nt: TGTGCCAGCAGCTTGGGACAGCGGACTACCTCCTACAATGAGCAGTTCTTC

v_call: TRBV7-9
j_call: TRBJ1-6
clone_size: many
d_call: TRBD1
cdr3_length: 15
cdr3_aa: CASRPWTGGNSPLHF
cdr3_nt: TGTGCCAGCAGACCTTGGACAGGGGGAAACTCACCCCTCCACTTT

v_call: TRBV7-9
j_call: TRBJ2-3
clone_size: .
d_call: TRBD2
cdr3_length: 17
cdr3_aa: CASSFLGLAGGTDTQYF
cdr3_nt: TGTGCCAGCAGCTTCCTGGGACTAGCGGGCGGCACAGATACGCAGTATTTT

v_call: TRBV18
j_call: TRBJ2-7
clone_size: few
d_call: .
cdr3_length: 13
cdr3_aa: CASSQGPGDEQYF
cdr3_nt: TGTGCCAGCTCCCAGGGCCCAGGCGACGAGCAGTACTTC

v_call: TRBV11-3
j_call: TRBJ2-1
clone_size: few
d_call: TRBD2
cdr3_length: 18
cdr3_aa: CASSPGQRDAPEGNEQFF
cdr3_nt: TGTGCCAGCAGCCCCGGCCAGCGGGACGCACCTGAGGGGAATGAGCAGTTCTTC

v_call: TRBV2
j_call: TRBJ2-1
clone_size: .
d_call: .
cdr3_length: 17
cdr3_aa: CASSEALGAGAYNEQFF
cdr3_nt: TGTGCCAGCAGTGAAGCGCTAGGGGCAGGGGCCTACAATGAGCAGTTCTTC

v_call: TRBV28
j_call: TRBJ2-6
clone_size: few
d_call: TRBD1
cdr3_length: 18
cdr3_aa: CASSLWGTGTSGANVLTF
cdr3_nt: TGTGCCAGCAGTTTATGGGGGACAGGGACCTCTGGGGCCAACGTCCTGACTTTC